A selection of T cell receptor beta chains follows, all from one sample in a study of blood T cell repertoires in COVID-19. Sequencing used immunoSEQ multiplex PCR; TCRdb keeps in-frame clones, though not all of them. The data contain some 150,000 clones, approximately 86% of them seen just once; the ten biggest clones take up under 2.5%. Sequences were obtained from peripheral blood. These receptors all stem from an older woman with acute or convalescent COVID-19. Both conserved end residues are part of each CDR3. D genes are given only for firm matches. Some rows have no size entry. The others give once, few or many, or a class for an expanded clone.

CDR3aa: CATSRDSGGSLGLQETQYF
CDR3nt: TGTGCCACCAGCAGAGATAGCGGGGGGTCCCTCGGGCTCCAAGAGACCCAGTACTTC
abundance: .
v_gene: TRBV15
j_gene: TRBJ2-5
d_gene: TRBD2

CDR3aa: CASSDGRGAFNEKLFF
CDR3nt: TGTGCCAGCAGTGACGGGCGGGGGGCCTTTAATGAAAAACTGTTTTTT
abundance: .
v_gene: TRBV6-1
j_gene: TRBJ1-4
d_gene: .

CDR3aa: CSASGVRGYNSPLHF
CDR3nt: TGCAGTGCTAGTGGGGTAAGGGGGTATAATTCACCCCTCCACTTT
abundance: .
v_gene: TRBV20-1
j_gene: TRBJ1-6
d_gene: .

CDR3aa: CASSFTAVYGYTF
CDR3nt: TGCGCCAGCAGCTTTACAGCAGTCTATGGCTACACCTTC
abundance: .
v_gene: TRBV5-1
j_gene: TRBJ1-2
d_gene: .

CDR3aa: CASSPRTEPTTNEKLFF
CDR3nt: TGTGCCAGCAGTCCACGGACAGAGCCAACAACTAATGAAAAACTGTTTTTT
abundance: .
v_gene: TRBV28
j_gene: TRBJ1-4
d_gene: .

CDR3aa: CATHSGGAGQFF
CDR3nt: TGTGCCACCCATAGCGGGGGGGCGGGGCAGTTCTTC
abundance: .
v_gene: TRBV25-1
j_gene: TRBJ2-1
d_gene: TRBD2

CDR3aa: CATGQVLTGELFF
CDR3nt: TGTGCCACCGGACAGGTCCTAACCGGGGAGCTGTTTTTT
abundance: once
v_gene: TRBV18
j_gene: TRBJ2-2
d_gene: TRBD1

CDR3aa: CASSPIGGVGYTF
CDR3nt: TGTGCCAGCAGCCCCATCGGCGGGGTTGGCTACACCTTC
abundance: few
v_gene: TRBV13
j_gene: TRBJ1-2
d_gene: .

CDR3aa: CASSFVQGEQFF
CDR3nt: TGTGCCAGTAGTTTCGTACAGGGTGAGCAGTTCTTC
abundance: .
v_gene: TRBV19
j_gene: TRBJ2-1
d_gene: .

CDR3aa: CASSKNRDTDHGYTF
CDR3nt: TGTGCCAGCAGTAAAAACCGGGACACGGATCACGGCTACACCTTC
abundance: .
v_gene: TRBV27
j_gene: TRBJ1-2
d_gene: .

CDR3aa: CASSMRQGGAYEQYF
CDR3nt: TGTGCCAGTAGTATGAGACAGGGGGGGGCCTACGAGCAGTACTTC
abundance: .
v_gene: TRBV19
j_gene: TRBJ2-7
d_gene: TRBD1

CDR3aa: CASSQDLSSGNTIYF
CDR3nt: TGTGCCAGCAGCCAAGATCTCAGCTCTGGAAACACCATATATTTT
abundance: .
v_gene: TRBV14
j_gene: TRBJ1-3
d_gene: .

CDR3aa: CASSAYGAGSPQHF
CDR3nt: TGTGCCAGCAGCGCGTATGGGGCAGGGTCCCCCCAGCATTTT
abundance: .
v_gene: TRBV9
j_gene: TRBJ1-5
d_gene: .

CDR3aa: CARSLTTGGHGELFF
CDR3nt: TGTGCCAGAAGCTTGACTACGGGGGGACACGGGGAGCTGTTTTTT
abundance: .
v_gene: TRBV5-3
j_gene: TRBJ2-2
d_gene: .

CDR3aa: CASSGTGENQPQHF
CDR3nt: TGTGCCAGCAGTGGGACGGGGGAAAATCAGCCCCAGCATTTT
abundance: few
v_gene: TRBV6-4
j_gene: TRBJ1-5
d_gene: .

CDR3aa: CASGLLRGQGGMNTEAFF
CDR3nt: TGTGCTAGTGGTTTGCTCCGGGGACAGGGAGGCATGAACACTGAAGCTTTCTTT
abundance: .
v_gene: TRBV12-5
j_gene: TRBJ1-1
d_gene: TRBD1

CDR3aa: CATKSGRAGYNSPLHF
CDR3nt: TGTGCCACAAAGTCCGGGAGGGCTGGGTATAATTCACCCCTCCACTTT
abundance: .
v_gene: TRBV27
j_gene: TRBJ1-6
d_gene: .

CDR3aa: CASSSDREATNEKLFF
CDR3nt: TGTGCCAGCAGCTCAGACAGGGAAGCAACTAATGAAAAACTGTTTTTT
abundance: .
v_gene: TRBV7-9
j_gene: TRBJ1-4
d_gene: TRBD1

CDR3aa: CASTPDRKNTEAFF
CDR3nt: TGCGCCAGCACCCCGGACAGAAAGAACACTGAAGCTTTCTTT
abundance: .
v_gene: TRBV23-1
j_gene: TRBJ1-1
d_gene: .

CDR3aa: CASSPPGLAGGSRETQYF
CDR3nt: TGTGCCAGCTCACCACCAGGACTAGCGGGGGGGTCGCGGGAGACCCAGTACTTC
abundance: .
v_gene: TRBV18
j_gene: TRBJ2-5
d_gene: TRBD2

CDR3aa: CASSQGQVTFYEQYF
CDR3nt: TGCGCCAGCAGCCAGGGACAGGTTACCTTCTACGAGCAGTACTTC
abundance: .
v_gene: TRBV4-1
j_gene: TRBJ2-7
d_gene: TRBD1

CDR3aa: CASSFLSGGLHNEQFF
CDR3nt: TGCGCCAGCAGCTTTCTTAGCGGGGGACTTCACAATGAGCAGTTCTTC
abundance: once
v_gene: TRBV5-1
j_gene: TRBJ2-1
d_gene: TRBD2

CDR3aa: CASSLGGYYGYTF
CDR3nt: TGTGCCAGCAGTTTAGGCGGGTACTATGGCTACACCTTC
abundance: once
v_gene: TRBV28
j_gene: TRBJ1-2
d_gene: .

CDR3aa: CASSQGRSGLTQYF
CDR3nt: TGTGCCAGCAGCCAGGGACGGAGCGGGTTGACCCAGTACTTC
abundance: .
v_gene: TRBV2
j_gene: TRBJ2-5
d_gene: .

CDR3aa: CSVVGRGREDYGYTF
CDR3nt: TGCAGCGTTGTGGGCAGGGGGCGCGAAGACTATGGCTACACCTTC
abundance: .
v_gene: TRBV29-1
j_gene: TRBJ1-2
d_gene: TRBD1

CDR3aa: CASSTRTGHNEQFF
CDR3nt: TGTGCCAGCAGTACCCGGACAGGGCACAATGAGCAGTTCTTC
abundance: .
v_gene: TRBV2
j_gene: TRBJ2-1
d_gene: TRBD1

CDR3aa: CASSSGQGAADTQYF
CDR3nt: TGTGCCAGCAGCTCAGGACAGGGGGCGGCAGATACGCAGTATTTT
abundance: once
v_gene: TRBV5-4
j_gene: TRBJ2-3
d_gene: TRBD1

CDR3aa: CASSGLTDTQYF
CDR3nt: TGTGCCAGCAGTGGTCTTACAGATACGCAGTATTTT
abundance: .
v_gene: TRBV25-1
j_gene: TRBJ2-3
d_gene: .

CDR3aa: CASSESSGTPYGYTF
CDR3nt: TGTGCCAGCAGTGAATCCTCCGGGACACCTTACGGCTACACCTTC
abundance: .
v_gene: TRBV28
j_gene: TRBJ1-2
d_gene: .

CDR3aa: CASSTQQGRSSPLHF
CDR3nt: TGTGCCAGCAGCACTCAACAGGGGAGGAGTTCACCCCTCCACTTT
abundance: .
v_gene: TRBV5-4
j_gene: TRBJ1-6
d_gene: TRBD1

CDR3aa: CASSPGRGANNSPLHF
CDR3nt: TGTGCCAGCTCACCAGGCAGGGGCGCGAATAATTCACCCCTCCACTTT
abundance: .
v_gene: TRBV18
j_gene: TRBJ1-6
d_gene: .

CDR3aa: CAISKGLVSDTQYF
CDR3nt: TGTGCCATCAGCAAGGGACTAGTTTCAGATACGCAGTATTTT
abundance: once
v_gene: TRBV10-3
j_gene: TRBJ2-3
d_gene: TRBD2

CDR3aa: CASSYPPGGTDTQYF
CDR3nt: TGTGCCAGCAGTTACCCCCCGGGGGGCACAGATACGCAGTATTTT
abundance: .
v_gene: TRBV6-2/TRBV6-3
j_gene: TRBJ2-3
d_gene: .

CDR3aa: CASSGAPGGTEAFF
CDR3nt: TGTGCCAGTAGTGGCGCCCCCGGAGGAACTGAAGCTTTCTTT
abundance: .
v_gene: TRBV19
j_gene: TRBJ1-1
d_gene: .

CDR3aa: CASSSGDRGSGELFF
CDR3nt: TGTGCCAGCAGCTCAGGGGACAGGGGAAGCGGGGAGCTGTTTTTT
abundance: .
v_gene: TRBV11-1
j_gene: TRBJ2-2
d_gene: TRBD1

CDR3aa: CASSRDRGPGNTIYF
CDR3nt: TGTGCCAGCAGCCGAGACAGGGGACCTGGAAACACCATATATTTT
abundance: .
v_gene: TRBV13
j_gene: TRBJ1-3
d_gene: TRBD1

CDR3aa: CASSLIRRDTQYF
CDR3nt: TGTGCCAGTAGCCTGATCCGGAGAGATACGCAGTATTTT
abundance: .
v_gene: TRBV19
j_gene: TRBJ2-3
d_gene: .

CDR3aa: CASSQDFIDRSTEAFF
CDR3nt: TGCGCCAGCAGCCAAGATTTTATCGACAGGAGCACTGAAGCTTTCTTT
abundance: .
v_gene: TRBV4-3
j_gene: TRBJ1-1
d_gene: .

CDR3aa: CASSPGGTDTQYF
CDR3nt: TGTGCCAGCAGCCCCGGGGGTACAGATACGCAGTATTTT
abundance: .
v_gene: TRBV3-1/TRBV3-2
j_gene: TRBJ2-3
d_gene: .

CDR3aa: CASSLRAGRRTAFF
CDR3nt: TGTGCCAGCAGCTTACGGGCGGGTAGACGCACAGCTTTCTTT
abundance: .
v_gene: TRBV7-2
j_gene: TRBJ1-1
d_gene: .

CDR3aa: CASSTSDRGYGYTF
CDR3nt: .
abundance: .
v_gene: TRBV6-6
j_gene: TRBJ1-2
d_gene: .

CDR3aa: CASRAGQRDTEAFF
CDR3nt: TGTGCCAGCAGGGCGGGACAGAGGGACACTGAAGCTTTCTTT
abundance: .
v_gene: TRBV6-6
j_gene: TRBJ1-1
d_gene: TRBD1

CDR3aa: CATRSHRGGQETQYF
CDR3nt: TGTGCCACCCGGAGTCACAGGGGAGGCCAAGAGACCCAGTACTTC
abundance: once
v_gene: TRBV28
j_gene: TRBJ2-5
d_gene: .

CDR3aa: CASKQENTGELFF
CDR3nt: TGTGCCAGCAAACAGGAGAACACCGGGGAGCTGTTTTTT
abundance: .
v_gene: TRBV7-9
j_gene: TRBJ2-2
d_gene: .

CDR3aa: CASRYGTSGGANTYNEQFF
CDR3nt: TGCGCCAGCAGATATGGGACTAGCGGGGGGGCAAACACCTACAATGAGCAGTTCTTC
abundance: .
v_gene: TRBV10-1
j_gene: TRBJ2-1
d_gene: TRBD2

CDR3aa: CASSAGQGMGNQPQHF
CDR3nt: TGTGCCAGCAGCGCCGGACAGGGGATGGGCAATCAGCCCCAGCATTTT
abundance: once
v_gene: TRBV7-2
j_gene: TRBJ1-5
d_gene: TRBD1

CDR3aa: CASGGLYNEQFF
CDR3nt: TGTGCCAGCGGGGGCTTGTACAATGAGCAGTTCTTC
abundance: many
v_gene: TRBV6-6
j_gene: TRBJ2-1
d_gene: .

CDR3aa: CASSLTGATNEKLFF
CDR3nt: TGTGCCAGCAGCTTAACAGGCGCTACGAATGAAAAACTGTTTTTT
abundance: .
v_gene: TRBV7-2
j_gene: TRBJ1-4
d_gene: .

CDR3aa: CATSRVRDRGETQYF
CDR3nt: TGTGCCACCAGCAGAGTTCGGGACAGGGGGGAGACCCAGTACTTC
abundance: .
v_gene: TRBV15
j_gene: TRBJ2-5
d_gene: TRBD1

CDR3aa: CAWSPGQGAYEQYF
CDR3nt: TGTGCCTGGAGCCCGGGACAGGGGGCCTACGAGCAGTACTTC
abundance: once
v_gene: TRBV30
j_gene: TRBJ2-7
d_gene: TRBD1

CDR3aa: CASSLWRAGYTF
CDR3nt: TGTGCCAGCAGTTTATGGAGGGCGGGCTACACCTTC
abundance: once
v_gene: TRBV12-3/TRBV12-4
j_gene: TRBJ1-2
d_gene: .

CDR3aa: CAMGSNTGELFF
CDR3nt: TGTGCCATGGGCTCGAACACCGGGGAGCTGTTTTTT
abundance: .
v_gene: TRBV10-3
j_gene: TRBJ2-2
d_gene: .